This entry features one TCR beta chain sequence. Antigen specificity is unknown. The record originates from a study of T-cell reconstitution after alpha-beta-depleted transplantation in children. General study findings and limits: Newly made T cells mostly supplied T-cell counts and diversity one year after transplant. There were reportedly several hundred expanded graft clones from which alpha-beta T cells came about two months after transplant.

Deletions cut 2 bases from V and 0 bases from J, with 7 bases between. This CDR3 contains 14 residues. Germline CDR1 and CDR2: MNHEY and SVGAGI. Researchers prepared the TCRbeta library using unique molecular identifiers, the study reports. TCRdb ran MiXCR on the PCR reads and lists one entry per CDR3 protein. The sample has about 220,000 distinct CDR3 sequences, approximately 19% seen once. Sequenced here: PBMCs, mostly from graft donor cells, sampled 360 days after TCRalphabeta/CD19-depleted stem cell transplant. The genes are TRBV6-5 and TRBJ2-5, with D perhaps TRBD2 (6 bases). The receptor comes from a male patient aged 2-10 years who had a stem cell transplant for acute lymphoblastic leukemia, so the T cells may come from the graft donor. The CDR3 loop reads CASSYRRDQETQYF. The CDR3 bases are TGTGCCAGCAGTTACAGGAGGGACCAAGAGACCCAGTACTTC.